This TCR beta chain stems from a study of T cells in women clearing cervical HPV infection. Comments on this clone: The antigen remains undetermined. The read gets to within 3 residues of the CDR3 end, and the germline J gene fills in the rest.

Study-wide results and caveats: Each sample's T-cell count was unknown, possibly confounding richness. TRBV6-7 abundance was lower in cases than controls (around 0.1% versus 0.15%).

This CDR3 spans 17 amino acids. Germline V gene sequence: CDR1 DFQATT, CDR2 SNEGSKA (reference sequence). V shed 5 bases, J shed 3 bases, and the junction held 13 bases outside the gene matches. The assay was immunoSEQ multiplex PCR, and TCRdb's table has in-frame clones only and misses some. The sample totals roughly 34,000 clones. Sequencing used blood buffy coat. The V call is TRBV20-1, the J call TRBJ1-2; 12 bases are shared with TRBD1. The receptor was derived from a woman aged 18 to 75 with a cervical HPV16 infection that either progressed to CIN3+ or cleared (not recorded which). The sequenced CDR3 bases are TGCAGTGCTTCCAGAACCGGGACAGGGGGCCCTTACTATGGC. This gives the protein CSASRTGTGGPYYG. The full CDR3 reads CSASRTGTGGPYYGYTF.